This T cell receptor beta chain derives from a study of blood T cell repertoires in COVID-19. The overall study: The samples span acute and convalescent COVID-19 from the United States, Italy and Spain.

In the source study's methods: Amplification with reference gene primers provided the estimates of nucleated cell counts. The protocol was immunoSEQ multiplex PCR, while the TCRdb copy is restricted to in-frame clones and leaves out a portion. The DNA gave D and trimming, while V, J and clone size come from that table. The table records 150,000 to 200,000 clones, around four fifths of them present only once. CDR3 length: 16 amino acids. CDR1 LNHDA and CDR2 SQIVND come from the germline V gene (reference sequence). V was shortened by 5 bases and J by 0 bases, with 16 bases between the two germline ends. The sample holds one count of this clone.

The source material was peripheral blood. This receptor was identified in a woman aged 70-85 years who had recovered from COVID-19. The chain employs TRBV19 and TRBJ1-2; a weak D match, TRBD1 (6 bases). CDR3 residues: CASSVRGPVANYGYTF. CDR3 coding DNA: TGTGCCAGTAGTGTGCGGGGGCCCGTAGCTAACTATGGCTACACCTTC.